The 3 T cell receptor beta chains presented below share a single source sample, sequenced in a study of blood T cell repertoires in COVID-19. Assay used: immunoSEQ multiplex PCR; TCRdb lists only in-frame clones, some missing. The repertoire consists of approximately 44,000 clones, with more than 90% occurring once and the leading ten covering 0.37%. Material: peripheral blood. Source of these receptors: a man aged 45 to 65 with COVID-19, enrolled during active disease.

This chain joins TRBV30 and TRBJ1-1, with TRBD1 identical over 8 bases. Germline V gene lookup returns CDR1 GTSNPN and CDR2 SVGIG (reference sequence). The junction had 9 bases not matched to a gene; V was cut back by 6 bases and J by 6 bases. This CDR3 comprises 13 residues. CDR3 sequence: CACLKQGEAEAFF. The CDR3 coding sequence is TGTGCCTGTCTTAAACAGGGGGAGGCTGAAGCTTTCTTT.

V usage is TRBV5-5 and J usage is TRBJ2-7; TRBD2 matches at 10 bases. Per the germline V gene, CDR1 is SGHKS and CDR2 is YYEKEE (reference sequence). J was trimmed by 1 base and V by 4 bases; bases with no gene match: 8. The CDR3 contains 16 residues. In DNA form, the CDR3 reads TGTGCCAGCAGCCCCCAGGCTAGCGGGGGTTCCTACGAGCAGTACTTC. Translation: CASSPQASGGSYEQYF.

This clone was recorded only once. The chain recombines TRBV24-1 with TRBJ2-3, with no clear D. The germline CDR1 and CDR2 sequences are KGHDR and SFDVKD. V lost 4 bases, J lost 0 bases, and 13 bases lay in between. CDR3 length: 16 amino acids. The CDR3 coding sequence is TGTGCCACCAGTGACCAGGTGTCTGCTAGCACAGATACGCAGTATTTT. Residues: CATSDQVSASTDTQYF.